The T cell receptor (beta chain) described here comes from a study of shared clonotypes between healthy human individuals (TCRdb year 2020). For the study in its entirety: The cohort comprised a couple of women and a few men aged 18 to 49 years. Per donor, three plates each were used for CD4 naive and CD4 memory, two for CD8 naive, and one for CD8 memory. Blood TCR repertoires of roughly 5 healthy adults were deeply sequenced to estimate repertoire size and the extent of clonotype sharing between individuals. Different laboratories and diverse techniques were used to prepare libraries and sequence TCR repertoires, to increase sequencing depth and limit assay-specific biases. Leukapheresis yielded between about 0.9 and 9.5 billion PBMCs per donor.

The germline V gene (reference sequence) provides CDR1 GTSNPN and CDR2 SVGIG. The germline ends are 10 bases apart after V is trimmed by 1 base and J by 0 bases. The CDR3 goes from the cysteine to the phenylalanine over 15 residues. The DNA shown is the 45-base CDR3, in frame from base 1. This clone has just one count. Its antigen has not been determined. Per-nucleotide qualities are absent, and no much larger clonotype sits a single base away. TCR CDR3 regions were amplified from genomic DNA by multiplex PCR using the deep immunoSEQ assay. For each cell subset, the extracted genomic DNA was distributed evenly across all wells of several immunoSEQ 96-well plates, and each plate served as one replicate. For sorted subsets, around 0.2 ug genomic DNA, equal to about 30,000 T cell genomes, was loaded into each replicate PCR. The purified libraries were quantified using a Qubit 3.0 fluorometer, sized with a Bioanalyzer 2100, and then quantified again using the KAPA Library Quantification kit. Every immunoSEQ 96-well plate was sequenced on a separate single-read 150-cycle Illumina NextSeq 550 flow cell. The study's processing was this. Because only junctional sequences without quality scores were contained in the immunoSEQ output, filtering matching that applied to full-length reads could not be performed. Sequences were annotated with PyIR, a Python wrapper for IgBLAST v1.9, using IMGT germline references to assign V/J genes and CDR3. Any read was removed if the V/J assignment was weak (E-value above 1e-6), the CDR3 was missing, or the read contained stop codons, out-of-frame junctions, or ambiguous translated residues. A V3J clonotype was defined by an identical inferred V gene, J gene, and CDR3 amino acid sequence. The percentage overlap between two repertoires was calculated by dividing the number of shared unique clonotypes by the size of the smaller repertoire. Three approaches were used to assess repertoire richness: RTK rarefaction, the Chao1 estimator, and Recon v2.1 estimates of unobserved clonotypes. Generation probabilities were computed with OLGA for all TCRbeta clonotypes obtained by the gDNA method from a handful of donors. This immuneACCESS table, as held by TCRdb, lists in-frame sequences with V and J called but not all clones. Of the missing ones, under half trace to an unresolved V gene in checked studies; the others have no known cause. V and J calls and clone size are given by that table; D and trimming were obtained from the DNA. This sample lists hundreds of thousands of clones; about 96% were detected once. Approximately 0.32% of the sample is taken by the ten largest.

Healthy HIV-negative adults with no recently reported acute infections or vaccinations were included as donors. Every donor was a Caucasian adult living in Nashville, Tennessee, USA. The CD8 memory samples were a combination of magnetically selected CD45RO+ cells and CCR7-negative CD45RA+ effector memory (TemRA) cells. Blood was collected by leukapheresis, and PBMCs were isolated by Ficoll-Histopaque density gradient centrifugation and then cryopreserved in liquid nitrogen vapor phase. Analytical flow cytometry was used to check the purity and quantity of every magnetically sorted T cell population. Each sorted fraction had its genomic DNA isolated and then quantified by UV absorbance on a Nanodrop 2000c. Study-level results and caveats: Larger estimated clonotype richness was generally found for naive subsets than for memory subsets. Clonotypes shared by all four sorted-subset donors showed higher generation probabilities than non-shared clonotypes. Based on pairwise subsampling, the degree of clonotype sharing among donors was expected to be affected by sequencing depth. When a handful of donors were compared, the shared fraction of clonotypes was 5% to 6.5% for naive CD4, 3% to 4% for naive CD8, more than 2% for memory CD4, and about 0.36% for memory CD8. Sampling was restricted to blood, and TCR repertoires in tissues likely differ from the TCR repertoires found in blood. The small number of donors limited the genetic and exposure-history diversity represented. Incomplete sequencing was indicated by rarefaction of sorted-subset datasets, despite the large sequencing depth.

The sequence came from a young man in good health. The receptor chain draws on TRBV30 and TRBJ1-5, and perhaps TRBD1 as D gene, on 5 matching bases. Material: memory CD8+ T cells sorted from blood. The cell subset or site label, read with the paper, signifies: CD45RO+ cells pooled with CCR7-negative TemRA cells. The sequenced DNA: TGTGCCTGGAGTGACGGGGCATATAGCAATCAGCCCCAGCATTTT. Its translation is CAWSDGAYSNQPQHF.